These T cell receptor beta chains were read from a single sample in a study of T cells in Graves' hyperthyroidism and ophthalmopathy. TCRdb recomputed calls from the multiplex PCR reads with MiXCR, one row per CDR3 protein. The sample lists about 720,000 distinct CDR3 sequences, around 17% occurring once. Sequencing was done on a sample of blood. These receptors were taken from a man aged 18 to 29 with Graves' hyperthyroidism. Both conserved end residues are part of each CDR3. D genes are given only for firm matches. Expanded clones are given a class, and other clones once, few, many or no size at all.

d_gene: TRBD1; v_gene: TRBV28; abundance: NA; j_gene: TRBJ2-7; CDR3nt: TGTTGGACAGGGGAAGGCGAGCAGTACTTC; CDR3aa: CWTGEGEQYF
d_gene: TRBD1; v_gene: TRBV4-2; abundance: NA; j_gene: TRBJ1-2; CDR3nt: TGTGCCAGCAGCCAAGGACAGGGCGGCTATGGCTACACCTTC; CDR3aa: CASSQGQGGYGYTF
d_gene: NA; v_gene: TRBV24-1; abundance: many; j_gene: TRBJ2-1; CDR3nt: TGTGCCACCAGTGGAAGGAGCGAGCGGACGAATGAGCAGTTCTTC; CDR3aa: CATSGRSERTNEQFF
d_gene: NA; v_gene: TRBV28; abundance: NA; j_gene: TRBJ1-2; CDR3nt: TGTGCCAGCAGTCCTCCCGCGGTAATCGGCTACACCTTC; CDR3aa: CASSPPAVIGYTF
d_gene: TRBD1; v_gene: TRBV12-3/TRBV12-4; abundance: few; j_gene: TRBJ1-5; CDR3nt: TGTGCCAGCAGTTTCTCCGGGACAGGGGATCAGCCCCAGCATTTT; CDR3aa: CASSFSGTGDQPQHF
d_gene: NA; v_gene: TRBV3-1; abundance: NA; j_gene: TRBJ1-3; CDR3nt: TGTGCCAGCAGCTCAACCCGGACCATATATTTT; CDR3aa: CASSSTRTIYF
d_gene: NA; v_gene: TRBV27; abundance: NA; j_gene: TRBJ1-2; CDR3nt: TGTGCCAGCAGTTTACCCCGGTCCGGAGGCTACACCTTC; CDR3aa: CASSLPRSGGYTF
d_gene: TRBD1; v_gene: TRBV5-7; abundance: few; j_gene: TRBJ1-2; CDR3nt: TGTGCCAGCAGCTCGGCAGGGGGCGGCTATGGCTACACCTTC; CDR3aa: CASSSAGGGYGYTF
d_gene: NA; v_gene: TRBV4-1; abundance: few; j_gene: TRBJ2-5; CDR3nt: TGCGCCAGCAGCCCGGGTGGGGCGGGAAGTAAGACCCAGTACTTC; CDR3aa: CASSPGGAGSKTQYF
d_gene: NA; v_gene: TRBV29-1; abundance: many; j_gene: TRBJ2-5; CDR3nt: TGCAGCGTTGGGGAGGCCTTCCAAGAGACCCAGTACTTC; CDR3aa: CSVGEAFQETQYF
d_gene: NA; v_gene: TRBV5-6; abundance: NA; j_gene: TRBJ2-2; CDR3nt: TGTGCCAGCAGCAAACAGGGCCCCGGGGAGCTGTTTTTT; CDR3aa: CASSKQGPGELFF
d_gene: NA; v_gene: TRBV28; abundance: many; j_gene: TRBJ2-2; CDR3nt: TGTGCCAGCAGTTTCTACGGGAACACCGGGGAGCTGTTTTTT; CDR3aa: CASSFYGNTGELFF
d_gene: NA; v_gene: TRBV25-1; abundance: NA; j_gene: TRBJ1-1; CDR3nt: TGTGCCAGCGTGGCGAGCGGAACCAAAGACACTGAAGCTTTCTTT; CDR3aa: CASVASGTKDTEAFF
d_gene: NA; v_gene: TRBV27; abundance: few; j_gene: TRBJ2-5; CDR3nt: TGTGCCAGCAGTCACCGTGGCGGGGTAGAGACCCAGTACTTC; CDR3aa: CASSHRGGVETQYF
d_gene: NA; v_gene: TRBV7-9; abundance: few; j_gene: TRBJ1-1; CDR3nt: TGTGCCAGCAGCGCCGGGGGGACGGGTGGTACTTTCTTT; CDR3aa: CASSAGGTGGTFF
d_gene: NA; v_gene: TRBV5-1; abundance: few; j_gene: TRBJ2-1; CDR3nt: TGCGCCAGCAGCTTTGGGCAGGGTGGTGATGAGCAGTTCTTC; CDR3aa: CASSFGQGGDEQFF
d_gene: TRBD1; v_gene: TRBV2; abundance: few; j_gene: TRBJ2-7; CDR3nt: TGTGCCAGCAGTGTGATCCAGGGGGCGTACGAGCAGTACTTC; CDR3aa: CASSVIQGAYEQYF
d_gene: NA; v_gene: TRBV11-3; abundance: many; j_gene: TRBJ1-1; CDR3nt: TGTGCCAGCAGCTTAGATAGCGCCATTGTCACTGAAGCTTTCTTT; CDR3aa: CASSLDSAIVTEAFF
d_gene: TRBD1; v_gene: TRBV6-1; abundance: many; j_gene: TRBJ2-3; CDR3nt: TGTGCCAGCATGAGAGACAGGGGAGCAGCAGATACGCAGTATTTT; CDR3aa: CASMRDRGAADTQYF
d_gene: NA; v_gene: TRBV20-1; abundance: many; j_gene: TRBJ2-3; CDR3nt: TGCAGTGCTAGTTTCTTCAACAATGAAGATACGCAGTATTTT; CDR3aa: CSASFFNNEDTQYF
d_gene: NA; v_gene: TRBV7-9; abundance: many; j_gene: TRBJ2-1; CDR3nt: TGTGCCAGCAGCCTACGACTAGGGACTTTTACCAATGAGCAGTTCTTC; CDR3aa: CASSLRLGTFTNEQFF
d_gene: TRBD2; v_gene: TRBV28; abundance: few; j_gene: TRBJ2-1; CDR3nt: TGTGCCAGCGATAGGGAGGGGTTAGCCAATGAGCAGTTCTTC; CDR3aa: CASDREGLANEQFF
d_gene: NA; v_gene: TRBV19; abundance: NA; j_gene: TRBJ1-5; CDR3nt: TGTGCCAGTAGTATTATTGCTAATCAGCCCCAGCATTTT; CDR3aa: CASSIIANQPQHF